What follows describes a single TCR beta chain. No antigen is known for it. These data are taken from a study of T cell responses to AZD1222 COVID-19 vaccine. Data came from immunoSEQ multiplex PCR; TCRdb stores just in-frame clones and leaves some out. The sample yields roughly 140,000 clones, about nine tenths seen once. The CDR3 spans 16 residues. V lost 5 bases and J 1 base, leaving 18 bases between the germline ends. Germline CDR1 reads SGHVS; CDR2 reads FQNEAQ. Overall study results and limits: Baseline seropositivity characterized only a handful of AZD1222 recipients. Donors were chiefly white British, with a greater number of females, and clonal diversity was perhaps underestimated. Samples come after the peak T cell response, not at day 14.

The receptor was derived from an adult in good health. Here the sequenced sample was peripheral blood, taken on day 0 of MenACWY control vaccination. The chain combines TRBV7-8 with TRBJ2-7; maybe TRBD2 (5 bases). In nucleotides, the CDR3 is TGTGCCAGCAGCACTAGGGTGAGGGTAGGATCCTACGAGCAGTACTTC. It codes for CASSTRVRVGSYEQYF.